This is a list of T cell receptor beta chains from one sample in a study of cytomegalovirus exposure and HLA in healthy donors. This table comes from immunoSEQ multiplex PCR, and its TCRdb copy is limited to in-frame clones, with some not included. The data hold 190,000 or so clones, with roughly 84% observed a single time. What was sequenced was PBMCs. The receptors stem from a woman under 30 in good health and CMV-seropositive. The CDR3 runs from the conserved cysteine through the conserved F or W. D genes are given only for firm matches. Clone size is shown for a subset of rows, as once, few, many or a class of expanded clone.

J gene	D gene	V gene	clone size	CDR3 protein	CDR3 DNA
TRBJ2-2	TRBD1	TRBV9	NA	CASSTWTGAGAGELFF	TGTGCCAGCAGCACCTGGACAGGGGCTGGGGCCGGGGAGCTGTTTTTT
TRBJ1-1	TRBD1	TRBV27	once	CASRGQGRTEAFF	TGTGCCAGCAGAGGACAGGGTCGAACTGAAGCTTTCTTT
TRBJ2-7	TRBD1	TRBV19	NA	CASSVRPPGQGSYEQYF	TGTGCCAGTAGTGTCAGGCCTCCGGGACAGGGCTCCTACGAGCAGTACTTC
TRBJ1-6	TRBD1	TRBV19	few	CASSAGTGLNSPLHF	TGTGCCAGTAGTGCCGGGACAGGGTTGAATTCACCCCTCCACTTT
TRBJ1-2	NA	TRBV5-6	few	CASSLGRDYGYTF	TGTGCCAGCAGCTTGGGGAGAGACTATGGCTACACCTTC
TRBJ1-4	NA	TRBV2	NA	CASERAGEKLFF	TGTGCCAGCGAGAGGGCTGGTGAAAAACTGTTTTTT
TRBJ1-2	TRBD1	TRBV6-1	NA	CASSEATGVYGYTF	TGTGCCAGCAGTGAAGCCACAGGGGTCTATGGCTACACCTTC
TRBJ2-7	NA	TRBV25-1	few	CASSAGSREQYF	TGTGCCAGCTCGGCAGGGTCACGCGAGCAGTACTTC
TRBJ1-2	NA	TRBV7-9	NA	CASSLRTPGIYGYTF	TGTGCCAGCAGCCTAAGGACTCCCGGGATATATGGCTACACCTTC
TRBJ1-4	NA	TRBV5-1	NA	CASSRSNNEKLFF	TGCGCCAGCAGCCGAAGCAATAATGAAAAACTGTTTTTT
TRBJ2-7	NA	TRBV1	NA	CTSSQVRLHYEQYF	TGCACCAGCAGCCAAGTGAGACTACACTACGAGCAGTACTTC
TRBJ1-2	NA	TRBV7-6	NA	CASSPAGGGGYGYTF	TGTGCCAGCAGCCCAGCCGGTGGGGGAGGTTATGGCTACACCTTC
TRBJ2-5	NA	TRBV11-2	once	CASSFGIQETQYF	TGTGCCAGCAGCTTCGGTATACAAGAGACCCAGTACTTC
TRBJ2-1	TRBD1	TRBV4-1	NA	CASSRAGTGVNEQFF	TGCGCCAGCAGTCGGGCCGGGACAGGGGTTAATGAGCAGTTCTTC
TRBJ2-3	TRBD1	TRBV2	NA	CASSLQGARDTQYF	TGTGCCAGCAGCCTACAGGGGGCGAGGGATACGCAGTATTTT
TRBJ2-7	NA	TRBV19	NA	CASSIQAPSYEQYF	TGTGCCAGTAGTATTCAGGCCCCCAGCTACGAGCAGTACTTC
TRBJ1-1	TRBD1	TRBV6-1	NA	CASSVDRGSAFF	TGTGCCAGCAGTGTAGACAGGGGTTCGGCTTTCTTT
TRBJ1-3	NA	TRBV5-1	NA	CASRFESSGNTIYF	TGCGCCAGCAGGTTCGAGAGCTCTGGAAACACCATATATTTT
TRBJ1-1	TRBD1	TRBV7-9	NA	CASSTRAGGLRAFF	TGTGCCAGCAGCACCCGCGCAGGGGGCTTACGGGCTTTCTTT
TRBJ2-3	TRBD2	TRBV5-1	NA	CASSARLAPSTDTQYF	TGCGCCAGCAGCGCCAGACTAGCGCCTAGCACAGATACGCAGTATTTT
TRBJ1-1	NA	TRBV5-1	NA	CASSWIVSSGEAFF	TGCGCCAGCAGCTGGATTGTTAGCTCAGGGGAAGCTTTCTTT
TRBJ2-1	NA	TRBV7-9	NA	CASSQTRPIEQFF	TGTGCCAGCAGCCAAACTAGACCCATTGAGCAGTTCTTC
TRBJ2-7	NA	TRBV11-2	NA	CASSLVRAYEQYF	TGTGCCAGCAGCTTAGTGCGGGCCTACGAGCAGTACTTC
TRBJ2-1	NA	TRBV25-1	NA	CASSSPVFDEQFF	TGTGCCAGCAGCTCCCCAGTTTTCGATGAGCAGTTCTTC